Following are 12 T cell receptor beta chains from one sample sequenced in a study of blood T cell repertoires in COVID-19. Profiled with immunoSEQ multiplex PCR; TCRdb holds only in-frame clones, not every one. The data show 80,000 to 100,000 clones, around 72% seen once. Sequencing was performed on peripheral blood. The receptors derive from a man aged 70-80 years with COVID-19, enrolled during active disease.

The rearrangement joins TRBV6-5 to TRBJ1-2; 7 bases are shared with TRBD1. This CDR3 region has 14 residues. Per germline, CDR1 MNHEY and CDR2 SVGAGI. V shed 6 bases and J 0 bases; nucleotides not matched to a gene: 4. The CDR3 region is CASRRGPANYGYTF. In DNA form, the CDR3 reads TGTGCCAGCAGGAGGGGGCCGGCTAACTATGGCTACACCTTC.

CDR3 protein: CATSRSTVLRNTEAFF. The DNA for the CDR3 is TGTGCCACCAGCAGGTCGACAGTCCTGAGGAACACTGAAGCTTTCTTT. The rearrangement links TRBV15 to TRBJ1-1; tentatively, D is TRBD1 (5 bases). Trimming stripped 3 bases from V and 1 base from J, with 15 bases between. The V gene's germline CDR1 is LNHNV and CDR2 YYDKDF (reference sequence). The CDR3 has 16 amino acids.

The rearrangement uses TRBV3-1 (or the pseudogene TRBV3-2) and TRBJ2-5; D may be TRBD2 (5 bases). The germline V and J ends were trimmed by 1 base and 5 bases, with 8 bases remaining between them. The germline CDR1 and CDR2 sequences are LGHDT and YNNKEL (reference sequence). This CDR3 is built from 13 residues. The CDR3 DNA reads TGTGCCAGCAGCCAAGCGTCGGGGGAGACCCAGTACTTC. Its protein product is CASSQASGETQYF.

The chain is built from TRBV7-2 and TRBJ1-4; 7 bases agree with TRBD1. The CDR3 consists of 14 residues. The germline V gene encodes CDR1 SGHTA and CDR2 FQGNSA. Unmatched junction bases numbered 5, after V lost 5 bases and J lost 5 bases. The chain's CDR3 is CASSPGTENEKLFF. The CDR3 coding sequence is TGTGCCAGCAGCCCTGGGACAGAAAATGAAAAACTGTTTTTT.

This sequence joins TRBV5-1 and TRBJ1-6, with 8 nucleotides matching TRBD1. Germline values: CDR1 SGHRS, CDR2 YFSETQ. The ends lost 4 bases at V and 7 bases at J; junction bases unmatched: 4. This CDR3 has 14 amino acids. The CDR3 coding sequence is TGCGCCAGCAGCCAGGACAGGGAGAATTCACCCCTCCACTTT. Encoded protein: CASSQDRENSPLHF.

The chain links TRBV9 to TRBJ1-1; D is undetermined. Germline CDR1 reads SGDLS; CDR2 reads YYNGEE. Trimming took off 1 base at V and 7 bases at J, with 8 bases between the two ends. This CDR3 has 12 residues. CDR3 sequence reads: CASSVSAGEAFF. The CDR3 DNA reads as TGTGCCAGCAGCGTAAGCGCGGGTGAAGCTTTCTTT.

The rearrangement links TRBV19 to TRBJ2-1; D uncertain. Germline CDR1 reads LNHDA; CDR2 reads SQIVND (reference sequence). V was clipped by 3 bases and J by 6 bases, with 9 bases between them. CDR3 length: 13 amino acids. The CDR3 loop is CASSIGTINEQFF. The CDR3 region has the DNA TGTGCCAGTAGTATCGGTACTATCAATGAGCAGTTCTTC.

The chain has TRBV11-2 and TRBJ2-2; 10 bases fit TRBD2. V shed 4 bases, J shed 2 bases, and the junction held 4 bases outside the gene matches. Per the germline V gene, CDR1 is SGHAT and CDR2 is FQNNGV. The CDR3 runs 16 residues. The CDR3 here is CASSSSGRANTGELFF. CDR3 nucleotide sequence: TGTGCCAGCAGCTCGAGCGGGAGGGCAAACACCGGGGAGCTGTTTTTT.

The chain employs TRBV7-2 and TRBJ2-1; D gene uncertain. The CDR3 loop spans 12 amino acids. The germline V and J ends were trimmed by 6 bases and 6 bases, with 9 bases remaining between them. The germline V gene has CDR1 SGHTA and CDR2 FQGNSA. The CDR3 is CASSFTRNEQFF. CDR3 nucleotide sequence: TGTGCCAGCAGTTTTACTCGCAATGAGCAGTTCTTC.

The genes are TRBV18 and TRBJ1-2, with unresolved D. The CDR3 length is 14 residues. Trimming took 0 bases from V and 7 from J, leaving 12 bases between them. The germline V gene has CDR1 KGHSH and CDR2 LQKENI. Here the CDR3 reads CASSPPPVFSGYTF. As DNA, the CDR3 is TGTGCCAGCTCACCACCTCCTGTGTTTAGTGGCTACACCTTC.

V usage is TRBV19 and J usage is TRBJ2-2, with D uncertain. There are 15 residues in the CDR3. Per germline, CDR1 LNHDA and CDR2 SQIVND (reference sequence). V was clipped by 8 bases and J by 2 bases, with 15 bases between them. The CDR3 sequence: CASRKVQVNTGELFF. CDR3 bases: TGTGCCAGTCGTAAGGTCCAGGTAAACACCGGGGAGCTGTTTTTT.

The rearrangement links TRBV6-5 to TRBJ1-1; D gene unclear. CDR3 length: 11 residues. The germline V gene has CDR1 MNHEY and CDR2 SVGAGI. The CDR3 loop reads CAEGFGTEAFF. The CDR3 coding sequence is TGTGCAGAGGGCTTCGGAACTGAAGCTTTCTTT.